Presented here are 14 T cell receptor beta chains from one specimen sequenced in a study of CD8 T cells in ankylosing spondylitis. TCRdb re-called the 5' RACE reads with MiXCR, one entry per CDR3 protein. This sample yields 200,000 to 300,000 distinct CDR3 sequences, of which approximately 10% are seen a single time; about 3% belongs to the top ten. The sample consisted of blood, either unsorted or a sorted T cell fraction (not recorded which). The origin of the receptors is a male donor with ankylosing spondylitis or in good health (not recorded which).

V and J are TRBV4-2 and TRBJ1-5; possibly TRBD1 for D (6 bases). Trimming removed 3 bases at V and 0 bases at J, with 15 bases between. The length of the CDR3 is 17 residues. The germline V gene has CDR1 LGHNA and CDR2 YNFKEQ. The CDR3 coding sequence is TGTGCCAGCAGCCAGACCGGGACACACTATAGCAATCAGCCCCAGCATTTT. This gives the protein CASSQTGTHYSNQPQHF.

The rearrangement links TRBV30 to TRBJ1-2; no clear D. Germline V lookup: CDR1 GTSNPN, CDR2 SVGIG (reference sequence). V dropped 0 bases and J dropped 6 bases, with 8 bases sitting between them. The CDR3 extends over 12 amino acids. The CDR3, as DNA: TGTGCCTGGAGTGTCGGAGGGCATGGCTACACCTTC. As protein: CAWSVGGHGYTF.

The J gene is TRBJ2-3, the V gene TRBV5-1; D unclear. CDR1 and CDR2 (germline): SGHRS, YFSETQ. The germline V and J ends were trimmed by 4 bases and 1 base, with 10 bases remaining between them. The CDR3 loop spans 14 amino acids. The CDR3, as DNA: TGCGCCAGCAGCGCGTGGGATCGCACAGATACGCAGTATTTT. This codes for CASSAWDRTDTQYF.

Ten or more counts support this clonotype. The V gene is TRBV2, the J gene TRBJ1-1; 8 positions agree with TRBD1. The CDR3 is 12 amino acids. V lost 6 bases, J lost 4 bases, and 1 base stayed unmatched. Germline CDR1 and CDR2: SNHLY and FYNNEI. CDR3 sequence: CASRTGATEAFF. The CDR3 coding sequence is TGTGCCAGCAGGACAGGGGCCACTGAAGCTTTCTTT.

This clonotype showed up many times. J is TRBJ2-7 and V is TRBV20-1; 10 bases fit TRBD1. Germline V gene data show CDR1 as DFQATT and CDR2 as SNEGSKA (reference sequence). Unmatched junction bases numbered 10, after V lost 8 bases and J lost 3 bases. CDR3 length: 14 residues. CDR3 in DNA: TGCAGTCTCTTTACGGGACAGGGGTTCTACGAGCAGTACTTC. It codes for CSLFTGQGFYEQYF.

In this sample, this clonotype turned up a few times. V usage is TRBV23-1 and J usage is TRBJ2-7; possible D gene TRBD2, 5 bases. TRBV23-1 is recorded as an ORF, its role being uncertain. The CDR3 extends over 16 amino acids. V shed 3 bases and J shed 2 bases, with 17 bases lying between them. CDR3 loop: CASSHTGVGRPYEQYF. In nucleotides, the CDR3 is TGCGCCAGCAGTCACACCGGGGTCGGCAGACCCTACGAGCAGTACTTC.

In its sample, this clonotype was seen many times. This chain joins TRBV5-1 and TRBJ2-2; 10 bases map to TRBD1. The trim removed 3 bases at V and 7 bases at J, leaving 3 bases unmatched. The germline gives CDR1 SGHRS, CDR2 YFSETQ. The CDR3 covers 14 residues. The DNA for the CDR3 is TGCGCCAGCAGCTGGGGACAGGGGAGCGGGGAGCTGTTTTTT. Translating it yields CASSWGQGSGELFF.

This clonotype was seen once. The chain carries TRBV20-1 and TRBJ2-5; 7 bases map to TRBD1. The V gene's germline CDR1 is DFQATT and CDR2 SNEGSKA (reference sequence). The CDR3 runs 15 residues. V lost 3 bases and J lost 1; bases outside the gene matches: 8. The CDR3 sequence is CSASAWDSIQETQYF. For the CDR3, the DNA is TGCAGTGCTAGTGCCTGGGACAGCATCCAAGAGACCCAGTACTTC.

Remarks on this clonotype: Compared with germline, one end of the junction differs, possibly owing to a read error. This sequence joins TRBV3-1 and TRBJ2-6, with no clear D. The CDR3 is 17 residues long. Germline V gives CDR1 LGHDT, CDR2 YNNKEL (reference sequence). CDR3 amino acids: CATSQDPGPSGANVLTF. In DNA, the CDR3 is TGTGCCACCAGCCAAGATCCCGGGCCTTCTGGGGCCAACGTCCTGACTTTC.

The CDR3 sequence is CSARQTSGAVQETQYF. As DNA, the CDR3 is TGCAGTGCTAGACAGACTAGCGGGGCGGTACAAGAGACCCAGTACTTC. V usage is TRBV20-1 and J usage is TRBJ2-5; 11 bases fit TRBD2. The J segment lost 2 bases and the V segment lost 2 bases, leaving 7 bases of the junction unmatched. The CDR3 length is 16 residues. The germline gives CDR1 DFQATT, CDR2 SNEGSKA (reference sequence).

The CDR3 DNA reads TGCGCCAGCAGCTTGGCGGGGGGCCATTCCTCCTACAATGAGCAGTTCTTC. This encodes CASSLAGGHSSYNEQFF. The chain uses TRBV5-1 and TRBJ2-1; D may be TRBD2 (7 bases). Germline CDR1 and CDR2: SGHRS and YFSETQ. V was shortened by 0 bases and J by 0 bases, with 13 bases between the two germline ends. The length of the CDR3 is 17 residues.

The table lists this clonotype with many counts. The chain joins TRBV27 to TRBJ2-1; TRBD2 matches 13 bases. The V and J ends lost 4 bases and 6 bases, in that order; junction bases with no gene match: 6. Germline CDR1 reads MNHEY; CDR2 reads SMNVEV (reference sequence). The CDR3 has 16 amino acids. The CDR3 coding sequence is TGTGCCAGCAGTTCGCAACTAGCGGGAGGGCCCAATGAGCAGTTCTTC. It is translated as CASSSQLAGGPNEQFF.

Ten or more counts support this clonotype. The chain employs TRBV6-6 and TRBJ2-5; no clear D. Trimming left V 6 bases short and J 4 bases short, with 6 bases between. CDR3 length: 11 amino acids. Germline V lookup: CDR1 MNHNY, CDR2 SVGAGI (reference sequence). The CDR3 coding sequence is TGTGCCAGCAGGACTGGAGAGACCCAGTACTTC. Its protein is CASRTGETQYF.

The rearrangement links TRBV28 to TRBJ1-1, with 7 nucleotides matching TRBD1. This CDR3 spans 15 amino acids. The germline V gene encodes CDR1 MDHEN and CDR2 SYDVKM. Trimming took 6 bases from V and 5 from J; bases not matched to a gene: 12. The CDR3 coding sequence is TGTGCCAGCAGCTTAATGACAGGGTTGGGGACTGAAGCTTTCTTT. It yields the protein CASSLMTGLGTEAFF.